This is a list of T cell receptor beta chains from one sample in a study of blood T cell repertoires in COVID-19. The data were produced by immunoSEQ multiplex PCR, yet TCRdb's version contains in-frame clones alone and is incomplete. The repertoire holds under 300,000 clones, approximately 79% seen once, with 3% to 4% in the top ten. The sample comprised peripheral blood. The receptors derive from a woman aged 40 to 49 with active or convalescent COVID-19. The CDR3 runs from the conserved cysteine through the conserved F or W. D genes are given only for firm matches. The size field is filled for only some rows; it gives once, few, many or a size class.

>TRBD1|TRBV7-3|many|TRBJ1-1
CASSLSGGVEAFF
TGTGCCAGCAGCTTATCAGGGGGCGTTGAAGCTTTCTTT
>TRBD1|TRBV10-1|.|TRBJ1-1
CASSADRGNTEAFF
TGCGCCAGCAGTGCCGACAGGGGTAACACTGAAGCTTTCTTT
>TRBD2|TRBV11-2|.|TRBJ2-3
CASSFRTSGGTDTQYF
TGTGCCAGCAGCTTCAGAACTAGCGGGGGGACAGATACGCAGTATTTT
>.|TRBV4-2|.|TRBJ1-1
CASSQGEGGSEAFF
TGTGCCAGCAGCCAAGGGGAAGGAGGGTCTGAAGCTTTCTTT
>.|TRBV12-3/TRBV12-4|few|TRBJ1-5
CASSPRDQPQHF
TGTGCCAGCAGTCCTCGGGATCAGCCCCAGCATTTT
>TRBD1|TRBV20-1|.|TRBJ1-2
CSASRTGKGANYGYTF
TGCAGTGCTAGTCGGACAGGGAAGGGTGCTAACTATGGCTACACCTTC
>.|TRBV27|few|TRBJ1-5
CASSLFWGADQPQHF
TGTGCCAGCAGTTTATTTTGGGGCGCGGATCAGCCCCAGCATTTT
>TRBD1|TRBV11-2|.|TRBJ1-2
CASSLAGQGSGYTF
TGTGCCAGCAGCTTAGCCGGACAGGGGAGTGGCTACACCTTC
>.|TRBV5-5|.|TRBJ1-4
CASSSGGAGVTEKLFF
TGTGCCAGCAGCTCCGGTGGGGCAGGGGTTACTGAAAAACTGTTTTTT
>.|TRBV29-1|.|TRBJ1-2
CSIGFGPNYGYTF
TGCAGCATAGGTTTTGGGCCGAACTATGGCTACACCTTC
>TRBD2|TRBV18|.|TRBJ2-1
CASSPSLAGKRDNEQFF
TGTGCCAGCTCACCATCCCTAGCGGGTAAGCGAGATAATGAGCAGTTCTTC
>.|TRBV30|.|TRBJ1-2
CAWSQRMGNANYGYTF
TGTGCCTGGTCCCAAAGGATGGGCAACGCTAACTATGGCTACACCTTC
>TRBD2|TRBV15|.|TRBJ2-5
CATSRSTAGAETQYF
TGTGCCACCAGCAGGTCTACAGCGGGGGCAGAGACCCAGTACTTC
>.|TRBV5-1|.|TRBJ2-3
CASSPRGRLADTQYF
TGCGCCAGCAGCCCTCGTGGCAGGTTAGCAGATACGCAGTATTTT
>TRBD1|TRBV29-1|.|TRBJ1-2
CSVEPGQGNYGYTF
TGCAGCGTTGAACCGGGACAGGGGAACTATGGCTACACCTTC
>TRBD1|TRBV28|once|TRBJ1-5
CASSLYRGRQPQHF
TGTGCCAGCAGTTTATACAGGGGGCGTCAGCCCCAGCATTTT
>TRBD1|TRBV30|many|TRBJ1-6
CAWGQGAPSPLHF
TGTGCCTGGGGACAGGGGGCTCCTTCACCCCTCCACTTT
>TRBD1|TRBV7-9|.|TRBJ2-3
CASLRDRPPTDTQYF
TGTGCCAGCTTACGGGACAGACCTCCCACAGATACGCAGTATTTT
>TRBD1|TRBV29-1|.|TRBJ2-2
CSVEGTGGFANTGELFF
TGCAGCGTTGAAGGGACAGGGGGCTTTGCGAACACCGGGGAGCTGTTTTTT
>.|TRBV19|.|TRBJ2-3
CASSSRGDTQYF
TGTGCCAGTAGTTCTCGCGGAGATACGCAGTATTTT
>.|TRBV6-1|.|TRBJ1-5
CASSEAISRRLNQPQHF
TGTGCCAGCAGTGAAGCCATCAGTAGGCGGCTAAATCAGCCCCAGCATTTT
>TRBD2|TRBV9|.|TRBJ2-2
CASSVGLAAGELFF
TGTGCCAGCAGCGTAGGACTAGCGGCCGGGGAGCTGTTTTTT
>.|TRBV4-1|few|TRBJ1-1
CASSPAARNTEAFF
TGCGCCAGCAGCCCCGCTGCGAGGAACACTGAAGCTTTCTTT
>.|TRBV11-3|.|TRBJ1-1
CASSAGRNTEAFF
TGTGCCAGCAGCGCTGGGCGGAACACTGAAGCTTTCTTT
>TRBD1|TRBV28|.|TRBJ1-6
CASRREGQHNSPLHF
TGTGCCAGCAGACGAGAGGGACAGCATAATTCACCCCTCCACTTT
>.|TRBV7-9|few|TRBJ1-2
CASSSQGYGYTF
TGTGCCAGCAGCTCACAGGGTTATGGCTACACCTTC
>TRBD1|TRBV28|once|TRBJ1-2
CASSPTGSRSYTF
TGTGCCAGCAGCCCGACAGGGAGTAGGAGCTACACCTTC
>TRBD1|TRBV28|.|TRBJ1-1
CASRNAGGVGAFF
TGTGCCAGCAGAAACGCAGGGGGCGTTGGAGCTTTCTTT
>.|TRBV11-2|.|TRBJ2-7
CASSLTSGIEQYF
TGTGCCAGCAGCTTAACATCCGGGATCGAGCAGTACTTC
>.|TRBV7-6|once|TRBJ2-3
CASSLAGGTDTQYF
TGTGCCAGCAGCTTGGCAGGGGGCACAGATACGCAGTATTTT
>.|TRBV28|.|TRBJ2-1
CASSPLAGRSYNEQFF
TGTGCCAGCAGTCCCCTTGCGGGGAGGTCCTACAATGAGCAGTTCTTC
>.|TRBV3-1/TRBV3-2|.|TRBJ2-1
CASSQESVEDEQFF
TGTGCCAGCAGCCAAGAAAGCGTAGAGGATGAGCAGTTCTTC
>.|TRBV7-8|.|TRBJ2-1
CASSPISNEQFF
TGTGCCAGCAGCCCGATTAGCAATGAGCAGTTCTTC